Shown below are 17 T cell receptor beta chains from a single sample sequenced in a study of blood T cell repertoires in COVID-19. Only in-frame clones appear in the TCRdb table, and some are missing; sequencing was by immunoSEQ multiplex PCR. This sample has around 170,000 clones, with under 85% found just once. Sequences were obtained from peripheral blood. The receptors originated from an older woman with COVID-19, enrolled during active disease.

The chain couples TRBV11-2 to TRBJ2-6; D is unclear. Germline lookup yields CDR1 SGHAT and CDR2 FQNNGV. This CDR3 has 16 residues. V was cut by 4 bases and J by 1 base, with 11 bases left in between. CDR3 sequence reads: CASSSTTHSGANVLTF. Written as DNA, the CDR3 is TGTGCCAGCAGCTCAACGACTCATTCTGGGGCCAACGTCCTGACTTTC.

Written as DNA, the CDR3 is TGTGCCAGCAGCTCAACTAGCGGGATCTCCTACAATGAGCAGTTCTTC. Its protein is CASSSTSGISYNEQFF. V and J are TRBV7-2 and TRBJ2-1; 10 nucleotides match TRBD2. The CDR3 is 16 amino acids. The V and J ends lost 4 bases and 0 bases, in that order; junction bases with no gene match: 3. The V gene's germline CDR1 is SGHTA and CDR2 FQGNSA.

This rearrangement joins TRBV27 to TRBJ2-3, with D possibly being TRBD1 (6 bases). With 5 bases removed from V and 0 bases from J, the gap between germline ends came to 21 bases. From germline, CDR1 is MNHEY and CDR2 SMNVEV (reference sequence). The CDR3 length is 18 residues. Here the CDR3 reads CASSRQVITASSTDTQYF. DNA for the CDR3: TGTGCCAGCAGTAGACAGGTGATTACCGCATCTAGCACAGATACGCAGTATTTT.

This chain links TRBV27 with TRBJ2-2, with a possible D match to TRBD2 (6 bases). The V end was cut by 2 bases, the J end by 0 bases, with 16 bases between. Germline V CDR1 and CDR2: MNHEY, SMNVEV (reference sequence). The CDR3 loop spans 18 amino acids. The DNA of the CDR3 is TGTGCCAGCAGTTTAACTCCACTTATAGCGGCGAACACCGGGGAGCTGTTTTTT. This encodes CASSLTPLIAANTGELFF.

This chain joins TRBV4-3 and TRBJ1-5, with 8 bases identical to TRBD1. J was trimmed by 6 bases and V by 0 bases; bases with no gene match: 4. CDR3 length equals 15 residues. Germline V gene lookup returns CDR1 LGHNA and CDR2 YSLEER. CDR3 in amino acids: CASSQDRGRGQPQHF. CDR3 nucleotides: TGCGCCAGCAGCCAAGACAGGGGGCGCGGTCAGCCCCAGCATTTT.

This CDR3 is CAISDLLQGQNTEAFF. The CDR3 DNA reads as TGTGCCATCAGTGATCTATTGCAGGGCCAGAACACTGAAGCTTTCTTT. The chain links TRBV10-3 to TRBJ1-1; the D gene is possibly TRBD1 (5 bases). There are 16 residues in the CDR3. CDR1 is ENHRY and CDR2 is SYGVKD in the germline V gene. Trimming removed 3 bases from V and 1 base from J, with 15 bases in between.

V usage is TRBV27 and J usage is TRBJ2-5; 10 bases are shared with TRBD1. The CDR3 sequence is 15 residues long. Germline CDR1 MNHEY, CDR2 SMNVEV (reference sequence). V lost 5 bases, J lost 5 bases, and 8 bases stayed unmatched. Written as DNA, the CDR3 is TGTGCCAGCAGTGATCGACAGGGGGCTATCGAGACCCAGTACTTC. This gives the protein CASSDRQGAIETQYF.

The chain links TRBV7-9 to TRBJ2-1; 10 nucleotides line up with TRBD2. The germline CDR1 and CDR2 sequences are SEHNR and FQNEAQ (reference sequence). The J segment lost 0 bases and the V segment lost 5 bases, leaving 4 bases of the junction unmatched. The CDR3 has 16 amino acids. In DNA form, the CDR3 reads TGTGCCAGCAGCCCTCGACTAGCGGGCTCCTACAATGAGCAGTTCTTC. Protein: CASSPRLAGSYNEQFF.

The gene calls are TRBV6-1 and TRBJ1-6; D not resolved. Per the germline V gene, CDR1 is MNHNS and CDR2 is SASEGT. V dropped 0 bases and J dropped 0 bases, with 3 bases sitting between them. This CDR3 has 15 amino acids. DNA for the CDR3: TGTGCCAGCAGTGAAGCCGGCTCCTATAATTCACCCCTCCACTTT. This translates into CASSEAGSYNSPLHF.

This rearrangement joins TRBV7-2 to TRBJ2-1, with D perhaps TRBD1 (6 bases). Trimming pared 0 bases from V and 10 bases from J, leaving 22 bases between. CDR1 and CDR2 from the germline V gene are SGHTA and FQGNSA. This CDR3 comprises 17 residues. CDR3 sequence: CASSLAGWTVRTPEQFF. CDR3 in DNA: TGTGCCAGCAGCTTAGCGGGGTGGACAGTGAGGACACCGGAGCAGTTCTTC.

The J gene is TRBJ1-2, the V gene TRBV25-1, with TRBD1 identical over 8 bases. Germline-derived CDR1 and CDR2 are MGHDK and SYGVNS. Germline trimming cut 0 bases from V and 1 base from J; bases unmatched to any gene: 4. CDR3 length: 16 residues. CDR3 loop: CASSEYRDRNNYGYTF. The CDR3 DNA sequence: TGTGCCAGCAGTGAATATCGGGACAGGAATAACTATGGCTACACCTTC.

The chain uses TRBV10-3 and TRBJ2-7; 7 bases fit TRBD2. Germline V CDR1 and CDR2: ENHRY, SYGVKD. The V segment lost 0 bases and the J segment 3 bases; nucleotides outside the gene matches: 2. The CDR3 sequence is 14 residues long. The CDR3 DNA follows: TGTGCCATCAGTGAGTCAACTAGCGTCTACGAGCAGTACTTC. Translation gives CAISESTSVYEQYF.

The chain is built from TRBV28 and TRBJ1-2, with no clear D. Trimming removed 0 bases at V and 6 bases at J, with 14 bases between. The CDR3 has 15 amino acids. The germline CDR1 and CDR2 sequences are MDHEN and SYDVKM. CDR3 coding DNA: TGTGCCAGCAGTTTATGGGGGAGCAGGCATGATGGCTACACCTTC. Translating it yields CASSLWGSRHDGYTF.

The chain links TRBV2 to TRBJ2-1; 14 bases are a match to TRBD2. The CDR3 runs 16 residues. Germline loops: CDR1 SNHLY, CDR2 FYNNEI. Losses at the gene ends were 5 bases for V and 7 bases for J; bases not matched to a gene: 7. The CDR3 reads CASSRPGTSGRNEQFF. In nucleotides, the CDR3 is TGTGCCAGCAGTCGACCGGGGACTAGCGGGAGAAATGAGCAGTTCTTC. Together with reference TRBV2 and TRBJ2-1, the CDR3 gives the full variable domain: EPEVTQTPSHQVTQMGQEVILRCVPISNHLYFYWYRQILGQKVEFLVSFYNNEISEKSEIFDDQFSVERPDGSNFTLKIRSTKLEDSAMYFCASSRPGTSGRNEQFFGPGTRLTVL.

The rearrangement links TRBV6-6 to TRBJ2-5; possibly TRBD2 for D (6 bases). The CDR3 has 12 residues. Germline values: CDR1 MNHNY, CDR2 SVGAGI (reference sequence). With 7 bases removed from V and 2 bases from J, the gap between germline ends came to 8 bases. The CDR3 protein is CASKEGQETQYF. CDR3 in DNA: TGTGCCAGCAAGGAGGGACAAGAGACCCAGTACTTC.

The chain links TRBV9 to TRBJ1-3; maybe TRBD1 (5 bases). The germline gives CDR1 SGDLS, CDR2 YYNGEE. The CDR3 sequence is 16 residues long. Trimming stripped 4 bases from V and 1 base from J, with 15 bases between. In DNA form, the CDR3 reads TGTGCCAGCAGCCCGCTCGGGGGATCTTCTGGAAACACCATATATTTT. Protein: CASSPLGGSSGNTIYF.

This chain uses TRBV29-1 with TRBJ2-3; 8 nucleotides agree with TRBD2. Germline V lookup: CDR1 SQVTM, CDR2 ANQGSEA. Losses at the gene ends were 4 bases for V and 2 bases for J; bases not matched to a gene: 5. The CDR3 runs to 14 residues. As DNA, the CDR3 is TGCAGCGTTGTAGGTAGCGGGAACACAGATACGCAGTATTTT. Amino acids: CSVVGSGNTDTQYF.